The 17 T cell receptor beta chains below were found in one sample sequenced in a study of T cells in Graves' hyperthyroidism and ophthalmopathy. Amplified regions were TCR beta CDR3 sequences from RNA transcripts. RT-PCR in the first round (using the HTBI primer set) targeted the TCR CDR3. TCRdb reanalysed the multiplex PCR reads using MiXCR and keeps one entry per CDR3 protein. The sample holds under 400,000 distinct CDR3 sequences, 13% to 15% seen once. The sequencing sample was made of blood. These receptors were taken from a woman aged 55-75 years with Graves' ophthalmopathy.

This clonotype was detected only a few times. The chain carries TRBV20-1 and TRBJ1-5; D unclear. There are 15 residues in the CDR3. Trimming shortened V by 0 bases and J by 3 bases, and 12 bases separated the two germline ends. CDR1 is DFQATT and CDR2 is SNEGSKA in the germline V gene (reference sequence). The CDR3 nucleotides read TGCAGTGCTAGAGATGTCGGGCAAATCAATCAGCCCCAGCATTTT. The encoded protein is CSARDVGQINQPQHF.

This clonotype was detected many times. The genes are TRBV30 and TRBJ1-1, with D unclear. The length of the CDR3 is 10 residues. Germline V lookup: CDR1 GTSNPN, CDR2 SVGIG (reference sequence). The CDR3 here is CAASRTEAFF. The CDR3 DNA is TGTGCGGCCTCGCGAACTGAAGCTTTCTTT.

There are many counts of this clonotype. The chain carries TRBV18 and TRBJ2-5; D is undetermined. The CDR3 spans 13 residues. CDR1 is KGHSH, CDR2 LQKENI, per germline. Trimming took 3 bases from V and 0 from J, leaving 5 bases between them. The CDR3 DNA reads TGTGCCAGCTCACCCTCGAACCAAGAGACCCAGTACTTC. Translation gives CASSPSNQETQYF.

This clonotype was counted only a few times. The chain employs TRBV27 and TRBJ1-6; D gene uncertain. The germline V and J ends were trimmed by 4 bases and 9 bases, with 7 bases remaining between them. The CDR3 runs to 12 residues. CDR1 is MNHEY and CDR2 is SMNVEV in the germline V gene (reference sequence). The CDR3 region has the DNA TGTGCCAGCAGTTACCCCTCTTCACCCCTCCACTTT. Amino acids: CASSYPSSPLHF.

The rearrangement joins TRBV7-9 to TRBJ2-7, with D perhaps being TRBD1 or TRBD2 (6 bases each). The V and J ends lost 1 base and 3 bases respectively, with 16 bases between them. Germline CDR1 SEHNR, CDR2 FQNEAQ (reference sequence). CDR3 length: 16 residues. The CDR3 nucleotides read TGTGCCAGCAGCTTAGTCCCTCGGGGGCTCGACTACGAGCAGTACTTC. This translates into CASSLVPRGLDYEQYF. The complete variable domain, with remaining parts taken from reference TRBV7-9 and TRBJ2-7, reads DTGVSQNPRHKITKRGQNVTFRCDPISEHNRLYWYRQTLGQGPEFLTYFQNEAQLEKSRLLSDRFSAERPKGSFSTLEIQRTEQGDSAMYLCASSLVPRGLDYEQYFGPGTRLTVT.

The chain couples TRBV28 to TRBJ1-2, with D tentatively TRBD1 (5 bases). The CDR3 covers 10 residues. V lost 8 bases, J lost 8 bases, and 9 bases lay in between. CDR1 and CDR2 from the germline V gene are MDHEN and SYDVKM. CDR3 nucleotides: TGTGCCAGCGGGGGAGGGGGCTACACCTTC. This sequence encodes CASGGGGYTF.

The sample holds many counts of this clonotype. V usage is TRBV6-1 and J usage is TRBJ1-1; TRBD1 is a possible D gene (6 bases). The CDR3 is 14 amino acids. Looked up from germline, CDR1 is MNHNS and CDR2 is SASEGT. Deletions cut 9 bases from V and 0 bases from J, with 14 bases between. The CDR3 DNA reads as TGTGCCAGTAAGAACAGGGAAATGAACACTGAAGCTTTCTTT. Residues: CASKNREMNTEAFF.

This clonotype was recorded many times. CDR3 region: CASSHSTGSQETQYF. The CDR3 DNA sequence: TGTGCCAGCAGTCACTCGACAGGGTCCCAAGAGACCCAGTACTTC. The chain employs TRBV6-1 and TRBJ2-5; TRBD1 agrees at 7 bases. The CDR3 loop spans 15 amino acids. CDR1 MNHNS and CDR2 SASEGT come from the germline V gene. V gave up 5 bases and J gave up 1 base; unmatched junction bases: 7.

About this clonotype itself: This clone may be a read error of a much larger clone one base away. A read error is likely, as this CDR3 ends without the conserved phenylalanine or tryptophan. The rearrangement links TRBV20-1 to TRBJ1-1; D is perhaps TRBD1 (5 bases). This CDR3 has 13 amino acids. V lost 5 bases and J lost 1, with 11 bases in between. CDR1 is DFQATT and CDR2 is SNEGSKA in the germline V gene (reference sequence). The CDR3 sequence is CSAGMQGNTEAFL. As DNA, the CDR3 is TGCAGTGCTGGAATGCAGGGGAACACTGAAGCTTTCCTT.

In this sample, this clonotype turned up a few times. The V and J genes are TRBV5-1 and TRBJ2-7, with TRBD1 matching 7 bases. The CDR3 runs 14 residues. CDR1 is SGHRS and CDR2 is YFSETQ in the germline V gene. The V gene end was trimmed by 4 bases and the J gene end by 2 bases; junction bases not matched to a gene: 6. The CDR3 bases are TGCGCCAGCAGCGGGGACAGTGGCCCCTACGAGCAGTACTTC. Amino acid sequence: CASSGDSGPYEQYF. The full variable domain, with the rest looked up from reference TRBV5-1 and TRBJ2-7, is KAGVTQTPRYLIKTRGQQVTLSCSPISGHRSVSWYQQTPGQGLQFLFEYFSETQRNKGNFPGRFSGRQFSNSRSEMNVSTLELGDSALYLCASSGDSGPYEQYFGPGTRLTVT.

This clonotype showed up just a few times. The chain uses TRBV20-1 and TRBJ1-1; D possibly corresponds to TRBD1 (6 bases). Germline V CDR1 and CDR2: DFQATT, SNEGSKA (reference sequence). Trimming pared 3 bases from V and 1 base from J, leaving 12 bases between. The CDR3 sequence is 14 residues long. CDR3 in amino acids: CSASEQGSNTEAFF. CDR3 sequence (DNA): TGCAGTGCTAGTGAACAGGGTTCGAACACTGAAGCTTTCTTT.

This clonotype was counted ten times or more. The rearrangement links TRBV29-1 to TRBJ2-5; 15 bases agree with TRBD2. The V gene end was trimmed by 4 bases and the J gene end by 4 bases; junction bases not matched to a gene: 7. CDR1 and CDR2 (germline): SQVTM, ANQGSEA. The CDR3 spans 16 residues. The CDR3 bases are TGCAGCGTTGCGGGGACTAGCGGGAGGTATTTAGAGACCCAGTACTTC. It encodes CSVAGTSGRYLETQYF.

This clonotype was counted at least ten times. The chain is built from TRBV6-1 and TRBJ2-5, with 13 positions matching TRBD2. CDR1 MNHNS and CDR2 SASEGT come from the germline V gene. CDR3 length equals 17 residues. The V and J ends lost 5 bases and 1 base, in that order; junction bases with no gene match: 7. CDR3 residues: CASSISRTSGSQETQYF. DNA for the CDR3: TGTGCCAGCAGTATTTCCCGGACTAGCGGGAGCCAAGAGACCCAGTACTTC.

This clonotype showed up many times. The chain uses TRBV20-1 and TRBJ2-1, with a tentative D call TRBD2 (5 bases). Deletions cut 2 bases from V and 6 bases from J, with 20 bases between. The germline V gene encodes CDR1 DFQATT and CDR2 SNEGSKA (reference sequence). This CDR3 is 16 amino acids long. CDR3 DNA sequence: TGCAGTGCTAGATTATTACTAGAGGCGCGCCTCAATGAGCAGTTCTTC. Translation: CSARLLLEARLNEQFF.

The chain joins TRBV24-1 to TRBJ1-2, with D maybe TRBD1 (5 bases). The CDR3 spans 13 residues. Trimming pared 10 bases from V and 2 bases from J, leaving 13 bases between. Germline loops: CDR1 KGHDR, CDR2 SFDVKD. The CDR3 DNA reads TGTGCCACGGCGACGGGGGGGAACTATGGCTACACCTTC. It translates to CATATGGNYGYTF.

The sample holds many counts of this clonotype. This chain connects TRBV5-1 to TRBJ2-3, with 9 bases matching TRBD2. Germline trimming cut 0 bases from V and 4 bases from J; bases unmatched to any gene: 3. Germline CDR1 SGHRS, CDR2 YFSETQ. This CDR3 comprises 15 residues. The CDR3 sequence is CASSLDLAGADTQYF. CDR3 bases: TGCGCCAGCAGCTTGGATTTAGCGGGAGCAGATACGCAGTATTTT.

This chain joins TRBV24-1 and TRBJ2-1; 7 bases are a match to TRBD1. The CDR3 runs 16 residues. J gave up 4 bases and V 7 bases, and 12 bases lay outside the gene matches. Germline V gene sequence: CDR1 KGHDR, CDR2 SFDVKD. This CDR3 reads CATRARIGTEYNEQFF. CDR3 DNA sequence: TGTGCCACCAGAGCAAGAATCGGGACAGAGTACAATGAGCAGTTCTTC.